The 21 T cell receptor beta chains given below trace back to one sample, sequenced in a study of T cell changes during pregnancy in multiple sclerosis. The protocol was immunoSEQ multiplex PCR, while the TCRdb copy is restricted to in-frame clones and leaves out a portion. The sample holds about 38,000 clones, 75% to 95% seen once. The input for sequencing was CD8+ T cells from peripheral blood mononuclear cells, taken in the second trimester of pregnancy. Source of these receptors: a female donor with multiple sclerosis, enrolled in a pregnancy study.

The chain carries TRBV7-9 and TRBJ1-1, with 9 nucleotides matching TRBD1. Germline V gene lookup returns CDR1 SEHNR and CDR2 FQNEAQ (reference sequence). The CDR3 is made up of 14 amino acids. J gave up 9 bases and V 4 bases, and 9 bases lay outside the gene matches. CDR3 bases: TGTGCCAGCAGCTCCTACAGGGGGCCTAAAAAAGCTTTCTTT. Translated: CASSSYRGPKKAFF.

CDR3 protein: CASSGTGSEQFF. The DNA of the CDR3 is TGTGCCAGCAGCGGCACGGGTAGTGAGCAGTTCTTC. The chain carries TRBV7-2 and TRBJ2-1; D remains unclear. Germline V gene data show CDR1 as SGHTA and CDR2 as FQGNSA. CDR3 length: 12 residues. V gave up 5 bases and J gave up 9 bases, with 11 bases separating them.

This sequence joins TRBV28 and TRBJ2-3; 9 bases align to TRBD2. This CDR3 has 16 amino acids. V shed 4 bases, J shed 7 bases, and the junction held 12 bases outside the gene matches. Germline V gene sequence: CDR1 MDHEN, CDR2 SYDVKM. CDR3 sequence (DNA): TGTGCCAGCAGTTCCTCTAGCGGGAATAGCGTAAATACGCAGTATTTT. It specifies CASSSSSGNSVNTQYF. The entire variable domain, with the rest obtained from reference TRBV28 and TRBJ2-3, is as follows: DVKVTQSSRYLVKRTGEKVFLECVQDMDHENMFWYRQDPGLGLRLIYFSYDVKMKEKGDIPEGYSVSREKKERFSLILESASTNQTSMYLCASSSSSGNSVNTQYFGPGTRLTVL.

In this sample, this clone turned up once. The CDR3 spells CASSLFPRESDTEAFF. CDR3 nucleotide sequence: TGTGCCAGCAGCTTATTCCCCAGGGAATCGGACACTGAAGCTTTCTTT. This chain joins TRBV11-2 and TRBJ1-1; D is possibly TRBD1 (5 bases). The CDR3 contains 16 residues. The V end was cut by 2 bases, the J end by 3 bases, with 16 bases between. The germline V gene encodes CDR1 SGHAT and CDR2 FQNNGV.

This clone came up once. The gene calls are TRBV6-4 and TRBJ2-7, with 7 bases lining up with TRBD2. The V gene's germline CDR1 is MRHNA and CDR2 SNTAGT. The CDR3 runs to 15 residues. J lost 4 bases, V lost 4 bases, and 10 bases had no gene match. The CDR3 here is CASSVRSGTGYEQYF. The CDR3 coding sequence is TGTGCCAGCAGTGTCCGCAGCGGGACCGGATACGAGCAGTACTTC.

The chain combines TRBV27 with TRBJ2-7, with D possibly matching TRBD2 (5 bases). V dropped 5 bases and J dropped 3 bases, with 14 bases sitting between them. CDR1 is MNHEY and CDR2 is SMNVEV in the germline V gene (reference sequence). The CDR3 contains 14 residues. CDR3 in DNA: TGTGCCAGCAGTAACAGCGGTTACAACTACGAGCAGTACTTC. It specifies CASSNSGYNYEQYF.

CDR3 coding DNA: TGCGCCAGCAGCCAAGGGGCTTGGAGAGGGTCTGAAGCTTTCTTT. Its protein is CASSQGAWRGSEAFF. The V gene is TRBV4-3, the J gene TRBJ1-1, with D uncertain. Trimming shortened V by 1 base and J by 6 bases, and 15 bases separated the two germline ends. Germline values: CDR1 LGHNA, CDR2 YSLEER. The CDR3 length is 15 residues.

The chain has TRBV10-1 and TRBJ2-3; 7 bases fit TRBD2. This CDR3 has 16 residues. V was pared by 6 bases and J by 0 bases, with 9 bases of the junction left unmatched. In germline, CDR1 is WNHNN, CDR2 SYGVQD (reference sequence). The CDR3 region is CASREATSSSTDTQYF. The CDR3 nucleotides are TGCGCCAGCAGGGAGGCGACTAGCAGTAGCACAGATACGCAGTATTTT.

The V gene is TRBV6-5, the J gene TRBJ1-5; 8 bases agree with TRBD1. This CDR3 is 15 amino acids long. CDR1 MNHEY and CDR2 SVGAGI come from the germline V gene. The J segment lost 5 bases and the V segment lost 0 bases, leaving 3 bases of the junction unmatched. For the CDR3, the DNA is TGTGCCAGCAGTTACTCACTACAGGGGGATCAGCCCCAGCATTTT. This codes for CASSYSLQGDQPQHF.

J is TRBJ2-1 and V is TRBV9; TRBD1 aligns across 8 bases. The CDR3 consists of 16 residues. V lost 1 base to trimming and J lost 4 bases; unmatched junction nucleotides: 7. Germline-derived CDR1 and CDR2 are SGDLS and YYNGEE. This chain's CDR3 is CASSVSGGTGYNEQFF. In nucleotides, the CDR3 is TGTGCCAGCAGCGTATCGGGTGGGACAGGTTACAATGAGCAGTTCTTC.

V is TRBV7-2 and J is TRBJ1-6; TRBD1 is a possible D gene (6 bases). This CDR3 comprises 17 residues. Trimming removed 0 bases at V and 3 bases at J, with 12 bases between. CDR1 SGHTA and CDR2 FQGNSA come from the germline V gene. CDR3 nucleotide sequence: TGTGCCAGCAGCTTAGCCTCACAGGGTTACTATAATTCACCCCTCCACTTT. As protein: CASSLASQGYYNSPLHF. Filled out from reference TRBV7-2 and TRBJ1-6, the complete variable domain reads GAGVSQSPSNKVTEKGKDVELRCDPISGHTALYWYRQSLGQGLEFLIYFQGNSAPDKSGLPSDRFSAERTGGSVSTLTIQRTQQEDSAVYLCASSLASQGYYNSPLHFGNGTRLTVT.

The chain couples TRBV9 to TRBJ2-1, with D possibly TRBD2 on 6 matching bases. The V end was cut by 3 bases, the J end by 13 bases, with 14 bases between. Germline V gene data show CDR1 as SGDLS and CDR2 as YYNGEE. This CDR3 is 12 amino acids long. The CDR3: CASSAGTYIQFF. The CDR3 DNA sequence: TGTGCCAGCAGCGCTGGGACTTATATCCAGTTCTTC.

The chain is built from TRBV11-2 and TRBJ2-3; 7 bases align to TRBD2. This CDR3 is built from 17 residues. Germline V gene lookup returns CDR1 SGHAT and CDR2 FQNNGV. V dropped 1 base and J dropped 1; count of bases not matched to a gene: 8. CDR3 nucleotides: TGTGCCAGCAGCTTAGCGGTCGGGAGGAGCGGCACAGATACGCAGTATTTT. This codes for CASSLAVGRSGTDTQYF.

V is TRBV14 and J is TRBJ2-1; TRBD2 matches 9 bases. V shed 3 bases and J 4 bases; nucleotides not matched to a gene: 10. The length of the CDR3 is 17 residues. Germline V gene sequence: CDR1 SGHDN, CDR2 FVKESK. CDR3 in amino acids: CASSHASGRSPYNEQFF. Written as DNA, the CDR3 is TGTGCCAGCAGCCATGCCAGCGGGAGGAGTCCGTACAATGAGCAGTTCTTC.

The V call is TRBV7-9, the J call TRBJ2-4; D gene ambiguous. V was clipped by 4 bases and J by 11 bases, with 12 bases between them. The CDR3 runs to 12 residues. Germline CDR1 is SEHNR and CDR2 is FQNEAQ (reference sequence). CDR3 protein: CASSSTNIVQYF. CDR3 nucleotide sequence: TGTGCCAGCAGCTCGACAAATATCGTTCAGTACTTC.

The V gene is TRBV9, the J gene TRBJ2-3, with 11 bases lining up with TRBD1. Germline CDR1 and CDR2: SGDLS and YYNGEE. This CDR3 region has 16 residues. With 3 bases clipped from V and 2 bases from J, the junction kept 5 bases outside the gene matches. In DNA, the CDR3 is TGTGCCAGCAGCGCCGGGACAGGGGGTTACACAGATACGCAGTATTTT. Protein product: CASSAGTGGYTDTQYF. Looking up the rest from reference TRBV9 and TRBJ2-3 gives the full variable domain: DSGVTQTPKHLITATGQRVTLRCSPRSGDLSVYWYQQSLDQGLQFLIQYYNGEERAKGNILERFSAQQFPDLHSELNLSSLELGDSALYFCASSAGTGGYTDTQYFGPGTRLTVL.

This chain uses TRBV7-6 with TRBJ2-1, with TRBD2 matching 13 bases. J lost 0 bases, V lost 5 bases, and 13 bases had no gene match. The CDR3 sequence is 20 residues long. CDR1 SGHVS and CDR2 FNYEAQ come from the germline V gene. The CDR3 coding sequence is TGTGCCAGCAGCCTCGCATCCGGACTAGCGGGAGCGAGCTCCTACAATGAGCAGTTCTTC. Its protein is CASSLASGLAGASSYNEQFF.

This clone was recorded once. This chain's CDR3 is CASSIPQYGNEQFF. CDR3 sequence (DNA): TGTGCCAGTAGTATCCCCCAGTACGGGAATGAGCAGTTCTTC. The chain joins TRBV19 to TRBJ2-1; D remains ambiguous. CDR3 length equals 14 residues. Germline CDR1 reads LNHDA; CDR2 reads SQIVND (reference sequence). With 3 bases removed from V and 7 bases from J, the gap between germline ends came to 13 bases.

This rearrangement joins TRBV4-2 to TRBJ2-5, with D maybe TRBD1 (5 bases). This CDR3 is built from 16 residues. CDR1 LGHNA and CDR2 YNFKEQ come from the germline V gene. V was trimmed by 1 base and J by 4 bases, leaving 16 bases between them. In DNA, the CDR3 is TGTGCCAGCAGCCAAGGAAAGGGGCGAGTTCGAGAGACCCAGTACTTC. It specifies CASSQGKGRVRETQYF.

The genes are TRBV5-1 and TRBJ2-1; 7 bases fit TRBD2. Germline-derived CDR1 and CDR2 are SGHRS and YFSETQ. The V segment lost 4 bases and the J segment 8 bases; nucleotides outside the gene matches: 12. The CDR3 is 15 residues long. The CDR3 DNA reads TGCGCCAGCAGCCCCTATGGGAGGGCCATCGATGAGCAGTTCTTC. This codes for CASSPYGRAIDEQFF.

The CDR3 region has the DNA TGTGCCAGTAGTTCCGGGAGCTCCTACAATGAGCAGTTCTTC. As protein: CASSSGSSYNEQFF. The chain carries TRBV19 and TRBJ2-1, with D possibly TRBD2 on 6 matching bases. The germline V gene has CDR1 LNHDA and CDR2 SQIVND (reference sequence). V shed 5 bases and J shed 0 bases, with 8 bases lying between them. The CDR3 totals 14 residues.